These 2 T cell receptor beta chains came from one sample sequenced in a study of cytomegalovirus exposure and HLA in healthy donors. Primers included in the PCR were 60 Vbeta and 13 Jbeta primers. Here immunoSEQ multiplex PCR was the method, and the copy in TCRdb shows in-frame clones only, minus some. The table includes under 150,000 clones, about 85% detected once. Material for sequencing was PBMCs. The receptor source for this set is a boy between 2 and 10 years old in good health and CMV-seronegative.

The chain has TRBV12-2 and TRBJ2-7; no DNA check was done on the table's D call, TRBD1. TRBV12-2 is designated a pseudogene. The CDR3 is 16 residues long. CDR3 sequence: CASRLAGTGPHYEQYF. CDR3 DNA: TGTGCAAGTCGCTTAGCGGGGACAGGCCCGCACTACGAGCAGTACTTC.

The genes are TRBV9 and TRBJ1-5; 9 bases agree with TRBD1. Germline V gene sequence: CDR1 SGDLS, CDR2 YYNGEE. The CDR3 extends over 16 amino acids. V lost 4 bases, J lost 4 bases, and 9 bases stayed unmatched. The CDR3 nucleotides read TGTGCCAGCAGCCCAGAGGACAGGGGAGTTAATCAGCCCCAGCATTTT. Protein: CASSPEDRGVNQPQHF.